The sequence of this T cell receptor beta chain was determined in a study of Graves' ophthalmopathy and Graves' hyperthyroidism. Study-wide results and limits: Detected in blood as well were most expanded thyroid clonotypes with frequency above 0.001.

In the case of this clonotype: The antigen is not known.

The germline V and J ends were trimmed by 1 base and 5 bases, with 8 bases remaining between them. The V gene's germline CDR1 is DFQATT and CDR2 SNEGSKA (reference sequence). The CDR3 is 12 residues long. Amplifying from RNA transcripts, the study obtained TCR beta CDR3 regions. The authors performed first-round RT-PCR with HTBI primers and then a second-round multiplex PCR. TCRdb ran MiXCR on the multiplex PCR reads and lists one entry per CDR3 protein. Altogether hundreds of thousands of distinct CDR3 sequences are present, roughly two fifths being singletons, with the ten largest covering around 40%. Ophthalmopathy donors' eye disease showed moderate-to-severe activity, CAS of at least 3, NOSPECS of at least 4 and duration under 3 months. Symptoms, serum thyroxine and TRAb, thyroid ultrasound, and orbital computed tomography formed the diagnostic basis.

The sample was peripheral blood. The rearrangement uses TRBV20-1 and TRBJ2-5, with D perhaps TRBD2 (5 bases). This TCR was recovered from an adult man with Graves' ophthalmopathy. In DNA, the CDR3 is TGCAGTGCTAGAGTTTCGGGGGAGACCCAGTACTTC. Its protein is CSARVSGETQYF.